A selection of T cell receptor beta chains follows, all from one sample in a study of blood T cell repertoires in COVID-19. Repertoires were generated with immunoSEQ multiplex PCR, while TCRdb's copy carries only in-frame clones and drops some. The sample yields about 430,000 clones, more than 75% seen once. The sequencing sample was made of PBMCs or T cells enriched from blood (not recorded which). The source of these receptors is a woman aged 25-40 years with acute COVID-19. The CDR3 runs from the conserved cysteine through the conserved F or W. A D gene is named only where the DNA matches it firmly. Not every row has a clone size; where given, it reads once, few, many or a size class.

V gene	J gene	clone size	D gene	CDR3 protein	CDR3 DNA
TRBV4-2	TRBJ2-3	once	TRBD2	CASSQDSGTSGGATDTQYF	TGTGCCAGCAGCCAAGATTCCGGGACTAGCGGGGGGGCGACAGATACGCAGTATTTT
TRBV7-9	TRBJ2-5	-	-	CASSLYPPAGGGETQYF	TGTGCCAGCAGCTTATACCCCCCGGCAGGCGGAGGGGAGACCCAGTACTTC
TRBV18	TRBJ2-1	-	TRBD2	CASSPGTSGLDGNEQFF	TGTGCCAGCTCACCCGGGACTAGCGGCCTAGACGGGAATGAGCAGTTCTTC
TRBV3-1/TRBV3-2	TRBJ1-2	-	TRBD1	CASSQVDRVYGYTF	TGTGCCAGCAGCCAAGTAGACAGGGTCTATGGCTACACCTTC
TRBV12-2	TRBJ2-3	-	-	CASRFLQGITDTQYF	TGTGCAAGTCGCTTCCTGCAGGGGATCACAGATACGCAGTATTTT
TRBV29-1	TRBJ2-1	-	TRBD2	CSVAKLAAYNEQFF	TGCAGCGTTGCTAAGCTAGCGGCCTACAATGAGCAGTTCTTC
TRBV9	TRBJ1-6	few	-	CASSVDGQHNSPLHF	TGTGCCAGCAGCGTAGATGGACAGCATAATTCACCCCTCCACTTT
TRBV12-3/TRBV12-4	TRBJ1-6	-	-	CASSNGYNSPLHF	TGTGCCAGCAGTAACGGCTATAATTCACCCCTCCACTTT
TRBV7-9	TRBJ2-2	-	TRBD1	CASSARDRGNTGELFF	TGTGCCAGCAGCGCCCGGGACAGGGGGAACACCGGGGAGCTGTTTTTT
TRBV10-1	TRBJ1-1	few	-	CASSESRYTRRLKNTEAFF	TGCGCCAGCAGTGAGTCGCGTTATACAAGAAGACTAAAGAACACTGAAGCTTTCTTT
TRBV19	TRBJ2-3	-	-	CASSITRLSTDTQYF	TGTGCCAGTAGTATAACGAGACTAAGCACAGATACGCAGTATTTT
TRBV18	TRBJ1-1	few	-	CASSPGTPEAFF	TGTGCCAGCTCACCCGGGACACCTGAAGCTTTCTTT
TRBV10-3	TRBJ1-2	-	TRBD1	CAISRTGGGYGYTF	TGTGCCATCAGCCGGACAGGGGGCGGCTATGGCTACACCTTC
TRBV10-3	TRBJ2-5	-	-	CAISESLGGGEETQYF	TGTGCCATCAGTGAGTCTCTAGGAGGGGGCGAGGAGACCCAGTACTTC
TRBV5-6	TRBJ2-1	-	TRBD1	CASSSRGQGFNEQFF	TGTGCCAGCAGCTCTCGTGGACAGGGGTTCAATGAGCAGTTCTTC
TRBV2	TRBJ2-7	-	TRBD2	CASTEGLAGTYEQYF	TGTGCCAGCACAGAAGGGCTAGCGGGGACCTACGAGCAGTACTTC
TRBV5-1	TRBJ2-3	-	TRBD2	CASSLDSGGSTDTQYF	TGCGCCAGCAGCTTGGATTCCGGGGGGTCCACAGATACGCAGTATTTT
TRBV27	TRBJ2-1	-	-	CASSPQGPLYNEQFF	TGTGCCAGCAGTCCCCAGGGGCCCCTATACAATGAGCAGTTCTTC